A selection of T cell receptor beta chains follows, all from one sample in a study of PD-1 and CTLA-4 blockade in melanoma. Profiling relied on immunoSEQ multiplex PCR, and the TCRdb table lists in-frame clones only, not all of them. The table has around 21,000 clones, around 89% seen once. The sample consisted of CD8+ T cells from peripheral blood, taken before anti-PD-1 treatment. The receptors come from a human donor with melanoma. Each CDR3 is given with its conserved first and last residue. The D gene is left open where the match is weak. Some rows have no size entry. The others give once, few or many, or a class for an expanded clone.

v_call	d_call	j_call	clone_size	cdr3_aa	cdr3_nt
TRBV4-1	TRBD1	TRBJ2-7	NA	CASSPGQGYAQYF	TGCGCCAGCAGCCCGGGACAGGGCTACGCGCAGTACTTC
TRBV6-2/TRBV6-3	TRBD1	TRBJ1-1	NA	CASSYLTTGGTEAFF	TGTGCCAGCAGTTACCTAACGACAGGGGGGACTGAAGCTTTCTTT
TRBV27	NA	TRBJ2-1	NA	CASSLRGSSYNEQFF	TGTGCCAGCAGTTTACGGGGGAGCTCCTACAATGAGCAGTTCTTC
TRBV27	NA	TRBJ2-2	once	CASSLTSGQLNTGELFF	TGTGCCAGCAGTCTCACCTCTGGACAGCTAAACACCGGGGAGCTGTTTTTT
TRBV4-1	NA	TRBJ1-2	NA	CASSQESPGRDGYTF	TGCGCCAGCAGCCAAGAGAGTCCAGGGAGGGACGGCTACACCTTC
TRBV12-2	NA	TRBJ1-1	NA	CASRSNQGNTEAFF	TGTGCAAGTCGCTCCAATCAGGGGAACACTGAAGCTTTCTTT
TRBV30	NA	TRBJ2-7	once	CAWGDGSEQYF	TGTGCCTGGGGGGACGGGTCGGAGCAGTACTTC
TRBV13	NA	TRBJ2-5	few	CASSSRGGPGWETQYF	TGTGCCAGCAGCTCCCGTGGGGGCCCAGGTTGGGAGACCCAGTACTTC
TRBV28	NA	TRBJ2-7	NA	CASSQDSSYEQYF	TGTGCCAGCAGCCAGGACAGCTCCTACGAGCAGTACTTC
TRBV28	TRBD1	TRBJ1-6	NA	CASRETGSNSPLHF	TGTGCCAGCAGGGAGACAGGGTCGAATTCACCCCTCCACTTT
TRBV3-1/TRBV3-2	NA	TRBJ2-4	NA	CASSQEGYGLGAKNIQYF	TGTGCCAGCAGCCAAGAGGGATACGGCCTTGGAGCCAAAAACATTCAGTACTTC
TRBV7-6	NA	TRBJ2-6	NA	CASSLAEFISGANVLTF	TGTGCCAGCAGCTTAGCCGAGTTTATCTCTGGGGCCAACGTCCTGACTTTC
TRBV7-9	NA	TRBJ1-2	once	CASSKYTF	TGTGCCAGCAGCAAGTACACCTTC
TRBV28	TRBD1	TRBJ2-7	NA	CASSSTGGPSYEQYF	TGTGCCAGCAGTTCTACAGGGGGCCCTTCCTACGAGCAGTACTTC
TRBV6-5	NA	TRBJ2-2	once	CASSYSGSGAGELFF	TGTGCCAGCAGTTACTCGGGGTCAGGGGCCGGGGAGCTGTTTTTT
TRBV14	NA	TRBJ2-5	once	CASSSGWDNQYF	TGTGCCAGCAGTTCGGGATGGGATAACCAGTACTTC
TRBV12-3/TRBV12-4	NA	TRBJ1-1	NA	CASTFGGPTEAFF	TGTGCCAGCACCTTTGGGGGGCCCACTGAAGCTTTCTTT
TRBV30	NA	TRBJ2-6	once	CASGTGANVLTF	TGTGCCTCAGGGACTGGGGCCAACGTCCTGACTTTC
TRBV28	TRBD2	TRBJ2-3	NA	CASSFVLAGAAEGTDTQYF	TGTGCCAGCAGTTTTGTACTAGCGGGGGCTGCAGAAGGCACAGATACGCAGTATTTT
TRBV28	NA	TRBJ2-1	NA	CASSKEAGRHNEQFF	TGTGCCAGCAGTAAAGAGGCAGGGAGGCACAATGAGCAGTTCTTC
TRBV6-5	NA	TRBJ2-7	NA	CASLFDGEQYF	TGTGCCAGTCTATTTGACGGCGAGCAGTACTTC
TRBV27	NA	TRBJ1-6	NA	CASSPWVSYNSPLHF	TGTGCCAGCAGTCCCTGGGTTTCCTATAATTCACCCCTCCACTTT
TRBV15	TRBD1	TRBJ1-1	NA	CATSDRGNTEAFF	TGTGCCACCAGCGACAGGGGGAACACTGAAGCTTTCTTT
TRBV5-6	NA	TRBJ1-2	NA	CASSSLLAPDGLRPYGYTF	TGTGCCAGCAGCTCTTTATTGGCCCCCGACGGATTACGACCCTATGGCTACACCTTC
TRBV9	TRBD1	TRBJ1-1	NA	CASSDTLNGDRGLNTEAFF	TGTGCCAGCAGCGACACCCTCAATGGTGACAGGGGGTTGAACACTGAAGCTTTCTTT
TRBV2	NA	TRBJ1-2	NA	CASSETLTEANYGYTF	TGTGCCAGCAGTGAAACTCTTACAGAAGCTAACTATGGCTACACCTTC
TRBV24-1	NA	TRBJ1-2	NA	CATSDGGGIYGYTF	TGTGCCACCAGTGATGGAGGAGGAATCTATGGCTACACCTTC
TRBV27	TRBD2	TRBJ2-3	NA	CASGIAGVADTQYF	TGTGCCAGCGGAATAGCGGGGGTGGCAGATACGCAGTATTTT
TRBV4-2	NA	TRBJ2-1	once	CASSQGAGYNEQFF	TGTGCCAGCAGCCAAGGGGCAGGATACAATGAGCAGTTCTTC
TRBV7-9	TRBD1	TRBJ2-7	once	CASSRTGEIREQYF	TGTGCCAGCAGTCGGACAGGGGAAATCCGCGAGCAGTACTTC
TRBV6-6	NA	TRBJ2-4	few	CASSSLPLAKNIQYF	TGTGCCAGCAGCTCACTTCCACTAGCCAAAAACATTCAGTACTTC
TRBV28	NA	TRBJ1-3	NA	CASSLASTGNTIYF	TGTGCCAGCAGTTTAGCGAGTACTGGAAACACCATATATTTT
TRBV28	TRBD1	TRBJ2-7	NA	CASSFTGDVGIYEQYF	TGTGCCAGCAGTTTTACAGGGGATGTGGGAATTTACGAGCAGTACTTC
TRBV28	NA	TRBJ2-7	NA	CALGSRGDEQYF	TGTGCCCTAGGGAGTAGGGGTGACGAGCAGTACTTC
TRBV7-6	NA	TRBJ2-7	few	CASSPRGSYEQYF	TGTGCCAGCAGCCCTAGGGGCTCCTACGAGCAGTACTTC
TRBV18	NA	TRBJ2-7	few	CASSPEYQGWEQYF	TGTGCCAGCTCACCCGAGTATCAGGGGTGGGAGCAGTACTTC
TRBV13	NA	TRBJ2-7	NA	CASSLAGPQYF	TGTGCCAGCAGCTTGGCGGGCCCACAGTACTTC
TRBV4-2	NA	TRBJ2-6	NA	CASSREIGAVSGANVLTF	TGTGCCAGCAGCCGAGAAATAGGGGCCGTCTCTGGGGCCAACGTCCTGACTTTC
TRBV9	TRBD1	TRBJ1-1	NA	CASSETGGTEAFF	TGTGCCAGCAGCGAAACAGGGGGCACTGAAGCTTTCTTT
TRBV9	NA	TRBJ2-1	NA	CASSGTSREQFF	TGTGCCAGCAGCGGGACCTCGCGGGAGCAGTTCTTC
TRBV4-1	TRBD2	TRBJ2-1	NA	CASSYLGTSGVNEQFF	TGCGCCAGCAGCTACCTTGGGACTAGCGGGGTTAATGAGCAGTTCTTC
TRBV7-9	NA	TRBJ2-7	NA	CASEISSTSYEQYF	TGTGCCAGTGAGATCTCCAGTACTTCCTACGAGCAGTACTTC
TRBV7-2	NA	TRBJ2-7	NA	CASRPSWQSYEQYF	TGTGCCAGCAGACCCTCCTGGCAGTCCTACGAGCAGTACTTC
TRBV5-5	NA	TRBJ1-2	once	CASSLEMGLNYGYTF	TGTGCCAGCAGCTTGGAGATGGGTTTGAACTATGGCTACACCTTC
TRBV27	NA	TRBJ2-2	NA	CASSPLNTGELFF	TGTGCCAGCAGTCCCCTGAACACCGGGGAGCTGTTTTTT